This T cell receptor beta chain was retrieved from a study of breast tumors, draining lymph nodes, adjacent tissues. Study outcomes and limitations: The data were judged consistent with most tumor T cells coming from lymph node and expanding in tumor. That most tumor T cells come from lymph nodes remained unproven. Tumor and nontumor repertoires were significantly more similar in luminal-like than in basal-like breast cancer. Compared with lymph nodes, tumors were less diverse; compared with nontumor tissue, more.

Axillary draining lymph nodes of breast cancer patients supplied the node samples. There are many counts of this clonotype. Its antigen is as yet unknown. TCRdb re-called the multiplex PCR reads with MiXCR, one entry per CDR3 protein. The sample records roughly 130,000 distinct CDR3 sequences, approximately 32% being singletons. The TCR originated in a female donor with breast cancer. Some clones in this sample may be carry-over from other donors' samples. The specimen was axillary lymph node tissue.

The CDR3 spells CASSQTGSYNSPLHF. In DNA form, the CDR3 reads TGTGCCAGCAGCCAGACAGGGTCGTATAATTCACCCCTCCACTTT. The gene calls are TRBV7-3 and TRBJ1-6; 7 bases are a match to TRBD1. CDR1 is SGHTA, CDR2 FQGTGA, per germline. J gave up 4 bases and V 5 bases, and 5 bases lay outside the gene matches. The CDR3 extends over 15 amino acids.